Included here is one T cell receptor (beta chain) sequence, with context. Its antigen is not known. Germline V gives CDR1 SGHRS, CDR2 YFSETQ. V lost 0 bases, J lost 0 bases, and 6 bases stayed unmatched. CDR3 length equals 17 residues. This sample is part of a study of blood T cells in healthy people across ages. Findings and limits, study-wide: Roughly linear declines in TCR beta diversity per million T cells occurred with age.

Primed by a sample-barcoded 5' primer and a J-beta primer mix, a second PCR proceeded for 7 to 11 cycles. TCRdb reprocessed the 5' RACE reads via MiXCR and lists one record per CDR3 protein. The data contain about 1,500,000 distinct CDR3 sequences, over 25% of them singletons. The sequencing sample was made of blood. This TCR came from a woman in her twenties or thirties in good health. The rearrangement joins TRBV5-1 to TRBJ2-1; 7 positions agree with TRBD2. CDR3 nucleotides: TGCGCCAGCAGCTTGGTCGTCAGGACTAGCTCCTACAATGAGCAGTTCTTC. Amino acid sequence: CASSLVVRTSSYNEQFF.